This TCR beta chain was obtained from a study of OX40 agonist ivuxolimab in advanced cancers. Study background: A history of anti-PD-1, anti-PD-L1 or anti-CTLA-4 therapy was acceptable, and about 37% had some. Whole-study findings and limits: On average, a greater number of expanded clones characterised CD8+ T cells relative to CD4+. Low normalized clonal expansion also occurred in some nonresponding patients.

As to this clone: Its target is not known.

The J segment lost 4 bases and the V segment lost 5 bases, leaving 9 bases of the junction unmatched. Germline CDR1 is SGHRS and CDR2 is YFSETQ. The CDR3 is 15 amino acids. Assay: immunoSEQ multiplex PCR; the TCRdb copy retains only in-frame clones and omits some. Of some 85,000 clones detected, 90% to 95% appear once; the ten largest clones hold 2% to 2.5%. The starting material was CD4+ or CD8+ T cells sorted from blood, obtained in a trial of the OX40 agonist ivuxolimab. The source is an adult with an advanced solid tumor such as melanoma, head and neck, liver or kidney cancer. The rearrangement uses TRBV5-1 and TRBJ2-3, with 8 positions matching TRBD2. CDR3 sequence: CASSPGLGGADTQYF. The CDR3 DNA sequence: TGCGCCAGCAGTCCGGGACTAGGAGGCGCAGATACGCAGTATTTT.